Many counts were recorded for the clone carrying this T cell receptor (beta chain). The sample comes from a study of early T cells in non-severe SARS-CoV-2 infection. TCRdb re-derived calls from the 5' RACE reads in MiXCR, one entry per CDR3 protein. The sample yields about 28,000 distinct CDR3 sequences, 3.5% to 5.5% seen once. CDR3 length: 11 amino acids. V was cut by 0 bases and J by 12 bases, with 6 bases left in between. Germline V gene sequence: CDR1 LNHNV, CDR2 YYDKDF (reference sequence). The chain joins TRBV15 to TRBJ2-1; D is unclear. The receptor comes from an adult who was a healthcare worker with PCR-confirmed SARS-CoV-2 infection or an uninfected control (not recorded which). Sequencing was performed on whole blood, taken at baseline. The CDR3: CATSREAAQFF. The CDR3, as DNA: TGTGCCACCAGCAGAGAGGCAGCGCAGTTCTTC.